One T cell receptor (beta chain) is described in this entry. Its specificity is unknown. These data come from a study of PD-1 blockade in mismatch repair-deficient tumors. About the study: Patients had approximately 11 mismatch repair-deficient cancer types and were previously treated and progressing. Study-wide points: Rapid post-treatment expansion, then contraction, generally preceding radiologic response, marked tumor-resident clones.

Trimming pared 0 bases from V and 3 bases from J, leaving 13 bases between. Germline CDR1 and CDR2: MNHNS and SASEGT. This CDR3 has 16 residues. Sequenced by immunoSEQ multiplex PCR; TCRdb stores in-frame clones only, minus some. The data hold 80,000 to 130,000 clones, with about 79% observed a single time. Mismatch repair deficiency was confirmed in all patients, by PCR or immunohistochemistry. The TCR-sequenced patients were three responders to pembrolizumab. The chain combines TRBV6-1 with TRBJ2-3; no definite D call. The TCR comes from an adult with mismatch repair-deficient cancer. The sequenced sample was peripheral blood, obtained about 33 weeks after starting pembrolizumab. CDR3 sequence (DNA): TGTGCCAGCAGTGAAGCGCCGGGCTTCCCGACAGATACGCAGTATTTT. Amino acids: CASSEAPGFPTDTQYF.